The 14 T cell receptor beta chains presented below share a single source sample, sequenced in a study of T-cell reconstitution after alpha-beta-depleted transplantation in children. Unique molecular identifiers were used to barcode this TCRbeta library. TCRdb itself ran the PCR reads through MiXCR, one entry per CDR3 protein. The sample carries 780,000 or so distinct CDR3 sequences, about 15% recorded once. The sequences come from PBMCs, mostly from graft donor cells, collected 360 days after TCRalphabeta/CD19-depleted stem cell transplant. The receptors derive from a male patient younger than 18 who had a stem cell transplant for acute lymphoblastic leukemia, so the T cells may come from the graft donor.

This clonotype was observed a few times. The chain combines TRBV20-1 with TRBJ2-3; maybe TRBD1 (6 bases). CDR3 length equals 14 residues. CDR1 and CDR2 from the germline V gene are DFQATT and SNEGSKA (reference sequence). V was trimmed by 4 bases and J by 0 bases, leaving 11 bases between them. The CDR3 region has the DNA TGCAGTGCTAAGACAGGAACTAGCACAGATACGCAGTATTTT. The encoded protein is CSAKTGTSTDTQYF.

This clonotype was seen a few times. J is TRBJ2-1 and V is TRBV28; D unresolved. Germline values: CDR1 MDHEN, CDR2 SYDVKM. This CDR3 is 15 amino acids long. V shed 6 bases and J shed 4 bases, with 16 bases lying between them. CDR3 sequence (DNA): TGTGCCAGCAGGCCGGATGGCCTGGTTTACAATGAGCAGTTCTTC. Translating gives CASRPDGLVYNEQFF.

This clonotype has more than one count but fewer than ten. The chain joins TRBV10-3 to TRBJ2-1; D gene ambiguous. Germline V gene lookup returns CDR1 ENHRY and CDR2 SYGVKD. The CDR3 loop spans 20 amino acids. Trimming removed 7 bases from V and 6 bases from J, with 34 bases in between. CDR3 sequence reads: CAIISPPTRDAILCGNEQFF. The CDR3 DNA is TGTGCCATCATCAGCCCCCCTACCCGTGACGCCATCCTTTGTGGCAATGAGCAGTTCTTC.

This clonotype was detected a few times. J is TRBJ2-3 and V is TRBV6-2 or TRBV6-3; D gene unclear. There are 15 residues in the CDR3. The germline V gene has CDR1 MNHEY and CDR2 SVGEGT. V dropped 6 bases and J dropped 6 bases, with 19 bases sitting between them. In nucleotides, the CDR3 is TGTGCCAGCAGCCGAGAGAGGACCCCAGTGGATACGCAGTATTTT. Amino acid sequence: CASSRERTPVDTQYF.

This chain uses TRBV15 with TRBJ2-7; perhaps TRBD1 as D (5 bases). The length of the CDR3 is 16 residues. Trimming removed 1 base from V and 2 bases from J, with 15 bases in between. Germline V gives CDR1 LNHNV, CDR2 YYDKDF (reference sequence). The CDR3 nucleotides read TGTGCCACCAGCAGAGCCGGCCAGGGATCCCCCTACGAGCAGTACTTC. This sequence encodes CATSRAGQGSPYEQYF.

This clonotype came up a few times. The V gene is TRBV5-1, the J gene TRBJ2-5; D remains unclear. Germline CDR1 is SGHRS and CDR2 is YFSETQ. V was cut by 0 bases and J by 2 bases, with 11 bases left in between. The CDR3 has 15 residues. CDR3 sequence (DNA): TGCGCCAGCAGCTTGGCGGCAGGTCGTCAAGAGACCCAGTACTTC. Amino acids: CASSLAAGRQETQYF.

This clonotype came up once. V usage is TRBV2 and J usage is TRBJ1-1; the D is unclear. The CDR3 loop spans 15 amino acids. Trimming removed 7 bases at V and 3 bases at J, with 18 bases between. CDR1 is SNHLY and CDR2 is FYNNEI in the germline V gene. The CDR3 DNA sequence: TGTGCCAGCATAGAATCCGAAGAAATGGACACTGAAGCTTTCTTT. The encoded protein is CASIESEEMDTEAFF.

The chain employs TRBV14 and TRBJ2-3; D may be TRBD2 (6 bases). The CDR3 has 16 residues. Trimming pared 4 bases from V and 0 bases from J, leaving 14 bases between. CDR1 and CDR2 from the germline V gene are SGHDN and FVKESK. The CDR3 DNA reads TGTGCCAGCAGCCTGGGACTTCAAACTAGCACAGATACGCAGTATTTT. Its translation is CASSLGLQTSTDTQYF.

This clonotype was counted only a few times. This rearrangement joins TRBV18 to TRBJ1-1; no definite D call. Trimming pared 3 bases from V and 6 bases from J, leaving 8 bases between. This CDR3 has 12 amino acids. Germline V gene lookup returns CDR1 KGHSH and CDR2 LQKENI. The CDR3 loop reads CASSPGRPEAFF. The CDR3 DNA sequence: TGTGCCAGCTCACCGGGCAGGCCTGAAGCTTTCTTT. The entire variable domain, with the rest obtained from reference TRBV18 and TRBJ1-1, is as follows: NAGVMQNPRHLVRRRGQEARLRCSPMKGHSHVYWYRQLPEEGLKFMVYLQKENIIDESGMPKERFSAEFPKEGPSILRIQQVVRGDSAAYFCASSPGRPEAFFGQGTRLTVV.

The chain couples TRBV4-1 to TRBJ2-3; the D is unclear. CDR1 MGHRA and CDR2 YSYEKL come from the germline V gene. The CDR3 length is 15 residues. Trimming pared 5 bases from V and 0 bases from J, leaving 12 bases between. The CDR3 loop is CASSSHPLSTDTQYF. Written as DNA, the CDR3 is TGCGCCAGCAGCTCGCACCCACTCAGCACAGATACGCAGTATTTT.

This clonotype was recorded many times. The chain recombines TRBV10-1 with TRBJ2-1; 9 nucleotides agree with TRBD2. CDR1 and CDR2 from the germline V gene are WNHNN and SYGVQD (reference sequence). The J segment lost 10 bases and the V segment lost 2 bases, leaving 6 bases of the junction unmatched. There are 14 residues in the CDR3. CDR3 protein: CASSERLAGPEQFF. The CDR3 nucleotides read TGCGCCAGCAGTGAGCGGCTAGCGGGACCGGAGCAGTTCTTC.

The genes are TRBV27 and TRBJ2-3, with D hard to call. The V gene lost 5 bases and the J gene lost 3 bases, with 12 bases spanning the gap. The CDR3 sequence is 14 residues long. CDR1 and CDR2 from the germline V gene are MNHEY and SMNVEV (reference sequence). In DNA, the CDR3 is TGTGCCAGCAGTCAGTCCAAGTTAACAGATACGCAGTATTTT. Amino acid sequence: CASSQSKLTDTQYF.

This chain connects TRBV5-1 to TRBJ2-1, with 7 nucleotides matching TRBD2. J was trimmed by 0 bases and V by 3 bases; bases with no gene match: 12. CDR3 length: 18 residues. Germline CDR1 reads SGHRS; CDR2 reads YFSETQ. The CDR3 protein is CASSWAGATRSSYNEQFF. As DNA, the CDR3 is TGCGCCAGCAGCTGGGCGGGAGCGACCCGTAGCTCCTACAATGAGCAGTTCTTC.

J is TRBJ2-1 and V is TRBV7-9; TRBD2 matches at 11 bases. Germline-derived CDR1 and CDR2 are SEHNR and FQNEAQ (reference sequence). Losses at the gene ends were 3 bases for V and 7 bases for J; bases not matched to a gene: 11. CDR3 size: 17 residues. DNA for the CDR3: TGTGCCAGCAGCTTCCCAACTGTAGCGGGAGGGCGAAATGAGCAGTTCTTC. It is translated as CASSFPTVAGGRNEQFF.